This paragraph covers one T cell receptor (beta chain) sequence. This record belongs to a study of technical replicates of blood from several donors. Sequencing was performed with immunoSEQ multiplex PCR; in TCRdb, only in-frame clones are kept and a portion is missing. Found here are roughly 14,000 clones, 80% to 90% of them singletons; the top ten hold around 12%. V was pared by 1 base and J by 3 bases, with 8 bases of the junction left unmatched. The CDR3 runs 17 residues. CDR1 KGHSH and CDR2 LQKENI come from the germline V gene. The TCR was taken from a human donor in good health. Sample: PBMCs. The chain is built from TRBV18 and TRBJ1-2; 10 bases are shared with TRBD1. The DNA for the CDR3 is TGTGCCAGCTCACCACTCGGGACAGGGGAAGGGTACTATGGCTACACCTTC. This translates into CASSPLGTGEGYYGYTF.